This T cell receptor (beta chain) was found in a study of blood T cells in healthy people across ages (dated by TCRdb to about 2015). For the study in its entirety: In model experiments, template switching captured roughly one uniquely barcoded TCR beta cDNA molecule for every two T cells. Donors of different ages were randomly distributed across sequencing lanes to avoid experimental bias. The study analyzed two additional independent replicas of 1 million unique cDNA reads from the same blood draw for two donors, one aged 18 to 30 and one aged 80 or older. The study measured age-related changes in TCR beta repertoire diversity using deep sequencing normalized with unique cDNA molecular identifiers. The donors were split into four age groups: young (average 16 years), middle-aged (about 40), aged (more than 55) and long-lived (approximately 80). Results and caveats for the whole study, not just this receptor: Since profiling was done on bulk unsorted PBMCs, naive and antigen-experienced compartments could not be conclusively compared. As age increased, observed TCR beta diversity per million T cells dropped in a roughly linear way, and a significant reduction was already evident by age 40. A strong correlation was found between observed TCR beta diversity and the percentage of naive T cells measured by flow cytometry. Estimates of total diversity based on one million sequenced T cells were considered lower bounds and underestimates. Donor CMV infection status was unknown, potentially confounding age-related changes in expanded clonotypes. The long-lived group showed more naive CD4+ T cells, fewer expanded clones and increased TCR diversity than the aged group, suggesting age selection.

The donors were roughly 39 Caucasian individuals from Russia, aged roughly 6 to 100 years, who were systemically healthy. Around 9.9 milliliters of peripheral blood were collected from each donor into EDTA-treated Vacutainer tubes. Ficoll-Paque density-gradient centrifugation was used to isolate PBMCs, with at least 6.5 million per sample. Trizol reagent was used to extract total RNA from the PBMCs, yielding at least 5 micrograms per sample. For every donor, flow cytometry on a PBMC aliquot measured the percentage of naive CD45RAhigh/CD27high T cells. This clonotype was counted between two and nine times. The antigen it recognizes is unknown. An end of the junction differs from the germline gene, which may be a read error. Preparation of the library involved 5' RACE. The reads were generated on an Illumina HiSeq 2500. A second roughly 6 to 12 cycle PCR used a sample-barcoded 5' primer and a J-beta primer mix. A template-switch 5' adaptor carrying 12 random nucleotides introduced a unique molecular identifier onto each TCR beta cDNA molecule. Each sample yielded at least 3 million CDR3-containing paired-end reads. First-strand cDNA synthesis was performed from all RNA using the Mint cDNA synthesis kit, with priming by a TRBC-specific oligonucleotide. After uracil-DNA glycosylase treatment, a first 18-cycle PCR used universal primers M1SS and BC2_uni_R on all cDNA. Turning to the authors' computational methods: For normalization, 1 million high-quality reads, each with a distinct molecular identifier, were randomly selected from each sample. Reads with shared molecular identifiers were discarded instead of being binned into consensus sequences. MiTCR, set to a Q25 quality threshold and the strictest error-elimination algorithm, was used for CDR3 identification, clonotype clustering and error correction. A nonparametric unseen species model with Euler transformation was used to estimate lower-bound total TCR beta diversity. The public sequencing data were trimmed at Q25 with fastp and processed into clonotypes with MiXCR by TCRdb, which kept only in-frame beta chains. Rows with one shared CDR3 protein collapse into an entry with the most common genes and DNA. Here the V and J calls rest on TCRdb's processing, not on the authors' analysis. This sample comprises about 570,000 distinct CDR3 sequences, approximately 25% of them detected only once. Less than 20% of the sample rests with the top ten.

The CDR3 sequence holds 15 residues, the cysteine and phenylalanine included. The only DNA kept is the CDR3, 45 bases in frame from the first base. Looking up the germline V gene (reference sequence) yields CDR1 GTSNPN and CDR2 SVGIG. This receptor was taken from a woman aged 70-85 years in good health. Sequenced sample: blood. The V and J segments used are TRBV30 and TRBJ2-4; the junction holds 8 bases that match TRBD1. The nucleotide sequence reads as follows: TGTGCCTGGAGTAGGAGGACAGGGACGGGAAACATCCAGTACTTC. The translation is CAWSRRTGTGNIQYF.